This T cell receptor (beta chain) was retrieved from a study of response to subunit inactivated influenza vaccine. TCRdb called the RT-PCR reads again in MiXCR, with one record for every CDR3 protein. The sample lists a few hundred thousand distinct CDR3 sequences; 12% were seen once. This CDR3 comprises 14 residues. Germline lookup yields CDR1 SGHRS and CDR2 YFSETQ. J was trimmed by 2 bases and V by 5 bases; bases with no gene match: 2. Comment on this clonotype: The antigen remains undetermined.

General study points: After each seasonal influenza vaccination, few new T cells are recruited, the authors suggested.

The receptor's source is a man over 45 who received an inactivated influenza vaccine. The chain couples TRBV5-1 to TRBJ2-5; 11 nucleotides align to TRBD2. Sequencing used non-naive T cells sorted from PBMCs, obtained roughly 2 weeks before vaccination. Here the CDR3 DNA reads TGCGCCAGCAGTGGACTAGCGGGTCAAGAGACCCAGTACTTC. Its translation: CASSGLAGQETQYF. Using reference TRBV5-1 and TRBJ2-5 for the parts outside the CDR3, the full variable domain is KAGVTQTPRYLIKTRGQQVTLSCSPISGHRSVSWYQQTPGQGLQFLFEYFSETQRNKGNFPGRFSGRQFSNSRSEMNVSTLELGDSALYLCASSGLAGQETQYFGPGTRLLVL.